Presented here are 18 T cell receptor beta chains from one specimen sequenced in a study of blood T cell repertoires in COVID-19. Profiled with immunoSEQ multiplex PCR; TCRdb holds only in-frame clones, not every one. Of about 130,000 clones listed, 84% were seen once; the top ten hold approximately 12%. The sequenced sample was peripheral blood. Receptor source: a woman in her twenties or thirties who had recovered from COVID-19.

A single count supports this clone. The chain employs TRBV29-1 and TRBJ2-5; 11 nucleotides align to TRBD1. From germline, CDR1 is SQVTM and CDR2 ANQGSEA. The CDR3 loop spans 14 amino acids. Trimming took 6 bases from V and 4 from J; bases not matched to a gene: 7. CDR3 DNA: TGCAGCGTGGACGGACAGGGGGCGGGAGAGACCCAGTACTTC. It translates to CSVDGQGAGETQYF.

The chain combines TRBV9 with TRBJ1-2; TRBD1 might be the D (5 bases). Between the trimmed V and J ends, which lost 0 bases and 4 bases, there was a span of 16 bases. Germline V lookup: CDR1 SGDLS, CDR2 YYNGEE. The CDR3 is 16 amino acids. CDR3 sequence reads: CASSVAGRGNGYGYTF. The CDR3 DNA reads TGTGCCAGCAGCGTAGCCGGTCGGGGGAACGGCTATGGCTACACCTTC.

This chain joins TRBV2 and TRBJ2-7, with D perhaps matching TRBD1 (6 bases). Trimming shortened V by 3 bases and J by 0 bases, and 15 bases separated the two germline ends. Germline-derived CDR1 and CDR2 are SNHLY and FYNNEI. This CDR3 is 16 amino acids long. The CDR3 reads CASSENIQGSSYEQYF. As DNA, the CDR3 is TGTGCCAGCAGTGAGAATATACAGGGTTCCTCCTACGAGCAGTACTTC.

Written as DNA, the CDR3 is TGCGCCAGCAGCTTGGAATGGGCAGGGAACTATGGCTACACCTTC. Amino acid sequence: CASSLEWAGNYGYTF. The chain is built from TRBV5-1 and TRBJ1-2; tentatively, D is TRBD1 (5 bases). In germline, CDR1 is SGHRS, CDR2 YFSETQ. CDR3 length: 15 amino acids. The ends were cut back, 0 bases at V and 2 bases at J, with 11 bases in the middle.

The chain links TRBV11-2 to TRBJ2-1; D not resolved. The length of the CDR3 is 13 residues. CDR1 is SGHAT and CDR2 is FQNNGV in the germline V gene. Trimming stripped 5 bases from V and 7 bases from J, with 12 bases between. The DNA of the CDR3 is TGTGCCAGCAGCCCTCAGTTGGAGAATGAGCAGTTCTTC. Translation gives CASSPQLENEQFF.

Worth noting for this clone: The sample holds other DNA sequences that translate to the same CDR3. The chain has TRBV5-1 and TRBJ2-7; 7 nucleotides line up with TRBD1. CDR3 length: 14 residues. Per the germline V gene, CDR1 is SGHRS and CDR2 is YFSETQ. Germline trimming cut 0 bases from V and 4 bases from J; bases unmatched to any gene: 4. CDR3 residues: CASSLGQGVYEQYF. CDR3 DNA: TGCGCCAGCAGCTTGGGACAGGGTGTATACGAGCAGTACTTC.

The J gene is TRBJ1-4, the V gene TRBV27, with 10 bases fitting TRBD1. After removal of 6 bases from V and 7 bases from J, the junction contained 5 bases not matched to a gene. The CDR3 contains 14 residues. The germline V gene encodes CDR1 MNHEY and CDR2 SMNVEV (reference sequence). The CDR3 DNA follows: TGTGCCAGCAGGAGACAGGGGGCGGGTGAAAAACTGTTTTTT. Protein product: CASRRQGAGEKLFF.

The chain joins TRBV6-5 to TRBJ2-1, with 10 bases identical to TRBD2. The V and J ends lost 4 bases and 9 bases, in that order; junction bases with no gene match: 9. This CDR3 has 15 residues. CDR1 is MNHEY and CDR2 is SVGAGI in the germline V gene. CDR3 DNA sequence: TGTGCCAGCAGTTTTCTAGCGGGAGCCCGGGCTGAGCAGTTCTTC. Protein product: CASSFLAGARAEQFF.

This chain links TRBV6-5 with TRBJ2-2, with TRBD2 identical over 9 bases. CDR3 length: 16 residues. CDR1 is MNHEY, CDR2 SVGAGI, per germline. V shed 4 bases and J 7 bases; nucleotides not matched to a gene: 10. CDR3 coding DNA: TGTGCCAGCAGTTTTTCGACTAGCGGATTGGGCGGGGAGCTGTTTTTT. Translation gives CASSFSTSGLGGELFF.

The chain employs TRBV6-5 and TRBJ2-1; 9 positions match TRBD1. Germline assignment: CDR1 MNHEY and CDR2 SVGAGI. The junction had 3 bases not matched to a gene; V was cut back by 6 bases and J by 3 bases. CDR3 length equals 14 residues. The chain's CDR3 is CASRGQGNYNEQFF. Here the CDR3 DNA reads TGTGCCAGCAGGGGACAGGGCAACTACAATGAGCAGTTCTTC.

The count of this clone is one. The gene calls are TRBV5-1 and TRBJ1-5; TRBD1 is a possible D gene (6 bases). Per germline, CDR1 SGHRS and CDR2 YFSETQ. V was clipped by 9 bases and J by 0 bases, with 16 bases between them. The length of the CDR3 is 15 residues. CDR3 DNA sequence: TGCGCCAACGGCGGGAGGGGGGCTAGCAATCAGCCCCAGCATTTT. Translation gives CANGGRGASNQPQHF.

The V and J genes are TRBV4-2 and TRBJ1-4, with TRBD1 identical over 9 bases. J was trimmed by 8 bases and V by 1 base; bases with no gene match: 8. CDR3 size: 16 residues. From germline, CDR1 is LGHNA and CDR2 YNFKEQ. Here the CDR3 reads CASSQVPTGGGEKLFF. CDR3 sequence (DNA): TGTGCCAGCAGCCAAGTCCCGACAGGGGGAGGGGAAAAACTGTTTTTT.

This chain uses TRBV6-5 with TRBJ1-1; D gene unclear. CDR3 length equals 14 residues. Germline-derived CDR1 and CDR2 are MNHEY and SVGAGI. V was clipped by 7 bases and J by 2 bases, with 14 bases between them. CDR3 loop: CASNLGLLNTEAFF. In DNA, the CDR3 is TGTGCCAGCAACCTAGGACTCTTAAACACTGAAGCTTTCTTT.

The rearrangement links TRBV12-3 or TRBV12-4 to TRBJ1-1, with 8 bases aligning to TRBD1. The CDR3 is 13 residues long. The ends lost 7 bases at V and 1 base at J; junction bases unmatched: 2. For the CDR3, the DNA is TGTGCCAGCACAGGGACAGGGAACACTGAAGCTTTCTTT. It is translated as CASTGTGNTEAFF.

This clone has a single count. The gene calls are TRBV25-1 and TRBJ1-1; tentatively, D is TRBD1 (6 bases). Per the germline V gene, CDR1 is MGHDK and CDR2 is SYGVNS. The CDR3 is 13 residues long. V lost 4 bases, J lost 1 base, and 7 bases lay in between. CDR3 region: CASSARGNTEAFF. The CDR3 coding sequence is TGTGCCAGCAGTGCCAGGGGGAACACTGAAGCTTTCTTT.

The rearrangement uses TRBV29-1 and TRBJ2-7, with 9 bases that match TRBD1. The trim removed 2 bases at V and 6 bases at J, leaving 11 bases unmatched. Germline V gene data show CDR1 as SQVTM and CDR2 as ANQGSEA. The CDR3 runs to 15 residues. DNA of the CDR3: TGCAGCGTTGAAACCGGGACAGGGACCCGCTCCGAGCAGTACTTC. Its translation: CSVETGTGTRSEQYF.

The chain has TRBV11-1 and TRBJ2-2; 7 bases fit TRBD1. The CDR3 is 15 amino acids. CDR1 SGHAT and CDR2 FQDESV come from the germline V gene (reference sequence). With 4 bases clipped from V and 3 bases from J, the junction kept 5 bases outside the gene matches. The CDR3 spells CASSSTGMYTGELFF. The DNA for the CDR3 is TGTGCCAGCAGCTCGACAGGGATGTACACCGGGGAGCTGTTTTTT.

This sequence joins TRBV18 and TRBJ1-6; no clear D. Between the trimmed V and J ends, which lost 3 bases and 4 bases, there was a span of 7 bases. The CDR3 length is 14 residues. Germline CDR1 reads KGHSH; CDR2 reads LQKENI. This CDR3 is CASSPDGYNSPLHF. The CDR3 region has the DNA TGTGCCAGCTCACCCGACGGGTATAATTCACCCCTCCACTTT.